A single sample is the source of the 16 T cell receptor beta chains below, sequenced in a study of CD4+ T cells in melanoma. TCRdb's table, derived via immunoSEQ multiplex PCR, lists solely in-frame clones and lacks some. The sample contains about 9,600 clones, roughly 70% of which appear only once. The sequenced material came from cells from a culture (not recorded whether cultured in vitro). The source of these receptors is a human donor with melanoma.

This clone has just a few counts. CDR3 sequence reads: CASSPRAGTSYEQYF. CDR3 nucleotide sequence: TGTGCCAGCTCACCAAGGGCAGGGACCTCCTACGAGCAGTACTTC. This chain joins TRBV18 and TRBJ2-7; D possibly matches TRBD1 or TRBD2 (5 bases each). The CDR3 totals 15 residues. In germline, CDR1 is KGHSH, CDR2 LQKENI. Trimming left V 2 bases short and J 0 bases short, with 11 bases between.

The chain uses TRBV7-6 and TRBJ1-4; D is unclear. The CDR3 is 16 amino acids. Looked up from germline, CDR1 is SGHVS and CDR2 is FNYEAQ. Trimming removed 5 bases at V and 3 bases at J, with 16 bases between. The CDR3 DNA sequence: TGTGCCAGCAGCCCAGGCAGGCACATTTCTAATGAAAAACTGTTTTTT. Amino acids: CASSPGRHISNEKLFF.

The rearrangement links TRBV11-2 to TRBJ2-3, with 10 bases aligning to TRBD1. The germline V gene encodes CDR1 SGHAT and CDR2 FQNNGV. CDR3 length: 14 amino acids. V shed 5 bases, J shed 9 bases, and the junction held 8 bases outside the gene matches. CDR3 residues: CASSHGDRGGTQYF. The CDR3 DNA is TGTGCCAGCAGCCATGGGGACAGGGGCGGGACGCAGTATTTT.

CDR3 residues: CASSPRQGRHEQYF. The CDR3 nucleotides read TGTGCCAGCTCACCCCGACAGGGAAGACACGAGCAGTACTTC. The V and J genes are TRBV18 and TRBJ2-7; the match to TRBD1 covers 7 bases. Germline V CDR1 and CDR2: KGHSH, LQKENI. This CDR3 has 14 residues. Trimming removed 3 bases from V and 5 bases from J; junction bases left unmatched: 7.

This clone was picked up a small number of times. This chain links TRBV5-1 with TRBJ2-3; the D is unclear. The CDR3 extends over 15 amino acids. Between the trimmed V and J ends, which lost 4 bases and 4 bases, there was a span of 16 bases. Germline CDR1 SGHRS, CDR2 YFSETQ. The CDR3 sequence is CASSPRYSGADTQYF. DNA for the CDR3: TGCGCCAGCAGCCCACGCTACTCGGGCGCAGATACGCAGTATTTT.

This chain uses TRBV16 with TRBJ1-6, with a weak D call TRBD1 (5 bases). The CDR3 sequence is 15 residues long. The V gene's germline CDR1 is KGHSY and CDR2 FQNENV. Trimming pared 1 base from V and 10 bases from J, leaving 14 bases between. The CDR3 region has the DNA TGTGCCAGCAGCCAATATAAAGCCAGGGCGTCACCCCTCCACTTT. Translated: CASSQYKARASPLHF. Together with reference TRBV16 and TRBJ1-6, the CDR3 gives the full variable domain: GEEVAQTPKHLVRGEGQKAKLYCAPIKGHSYVFWYQQVLKNEFKFLISFQNENVFDETGMPKERFSAKCLPNSPCSLEIQATKLEDSAVYFCASSQYKARASPLHFGNGTRLTVT.

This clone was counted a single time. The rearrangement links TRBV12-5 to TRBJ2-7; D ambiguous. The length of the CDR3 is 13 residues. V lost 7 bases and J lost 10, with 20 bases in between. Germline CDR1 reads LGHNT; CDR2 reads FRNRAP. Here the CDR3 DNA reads TGTGCTAGTGTCTCCTCTGAAGCCCGGGCCCAGTACTTC. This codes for CASVSSEARAQYF. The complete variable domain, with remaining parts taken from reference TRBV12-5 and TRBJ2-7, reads DARVTQTPRHKVTEMGQEVTMRCQPILGHNTVFWYRQTMMQGLELLAYFRNRAPLDDSGMPKDRFSAEMPDATLATLKIQPSEPRDSAVYFCASVSSEARAQYFGPGTRLTVT.

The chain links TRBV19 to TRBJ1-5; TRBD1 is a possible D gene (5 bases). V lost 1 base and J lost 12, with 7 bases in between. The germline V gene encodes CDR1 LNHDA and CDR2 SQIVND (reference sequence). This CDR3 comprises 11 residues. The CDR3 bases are TGTGCCAGTAGTATAGGACAGTTCCAGCATTTT. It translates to CASSIGQFQHF.

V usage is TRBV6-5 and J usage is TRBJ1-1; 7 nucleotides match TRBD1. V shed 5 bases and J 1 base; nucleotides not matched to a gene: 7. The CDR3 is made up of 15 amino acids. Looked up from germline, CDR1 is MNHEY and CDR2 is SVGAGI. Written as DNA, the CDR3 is TGTGCCAGCAGTACCAGGGGGTTCGGGAACACTGAAGCTTTCTTT. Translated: CASSTRGFGNTEAFF.

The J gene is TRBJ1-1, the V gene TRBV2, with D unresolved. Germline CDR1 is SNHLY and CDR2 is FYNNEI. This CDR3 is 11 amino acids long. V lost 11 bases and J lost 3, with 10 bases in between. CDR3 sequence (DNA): TGTGCCGCGCGGGAGTACACTGAAGCTTTCTTT. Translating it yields CAAREYTEAFF.

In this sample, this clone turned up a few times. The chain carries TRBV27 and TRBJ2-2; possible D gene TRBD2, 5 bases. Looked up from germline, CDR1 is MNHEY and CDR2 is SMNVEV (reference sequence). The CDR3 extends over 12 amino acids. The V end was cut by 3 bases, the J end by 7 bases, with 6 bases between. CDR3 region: CASSLAGGELFF. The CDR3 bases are TGTGCCAGCAGTTTGGCGGGCGGGGAGCTGTTTTTT.

The CDR3 loop reads CASSSRRVGNEKLFF. In DNA, the CDR3 is TGTGCCAGCAGTTCCCGACGAGTAGGGAATGAAAAACTGTTTTTT. The chain uses TRBV27 and TRBJ1-4; D unclear. Trimming left V 4 bases short and J 5 bases short, with 14 bases between. CDR1 is MNHEY, CDR2 SMNVEV, per germline (reference sequence). CDR3 length: 15 amino acids.

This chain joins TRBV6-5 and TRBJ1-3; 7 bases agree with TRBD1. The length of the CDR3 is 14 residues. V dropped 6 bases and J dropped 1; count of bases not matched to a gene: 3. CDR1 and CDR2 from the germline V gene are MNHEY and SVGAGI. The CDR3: CASRSRGSGNTIYF. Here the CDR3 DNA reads TGTGCCAGCAGAAGCAGGGGGTCTGGAAACACCATATATTTT.

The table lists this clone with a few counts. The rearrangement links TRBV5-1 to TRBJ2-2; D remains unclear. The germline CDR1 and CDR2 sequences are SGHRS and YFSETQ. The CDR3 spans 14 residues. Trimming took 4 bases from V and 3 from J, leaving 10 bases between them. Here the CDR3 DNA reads TGCGCCAGCAGCACGGTCCCAGACACCGGGGAGCTGTTTTTT. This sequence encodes CASSTVPDTGELFF.

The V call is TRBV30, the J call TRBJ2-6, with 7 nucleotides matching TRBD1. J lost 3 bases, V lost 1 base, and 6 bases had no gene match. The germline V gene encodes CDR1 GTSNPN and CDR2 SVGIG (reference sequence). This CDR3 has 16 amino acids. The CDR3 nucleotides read TGTGCCTGGAGTGAGGGGGCGCCATATGGGGCCAACGTCCTGACTTTC. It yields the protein CAWSEGAPYGANVLTF.

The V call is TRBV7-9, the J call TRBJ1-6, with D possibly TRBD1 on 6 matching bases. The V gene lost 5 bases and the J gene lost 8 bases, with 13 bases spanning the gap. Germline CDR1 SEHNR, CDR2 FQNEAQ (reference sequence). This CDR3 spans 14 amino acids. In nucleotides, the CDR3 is TGTGCCAGCAGCAGGACAGACGTGGATTCACCCCTCCACTTT. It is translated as CASSRTDVDSPLHF.